A selection of T cell receptor beta chains follows, all from one sample in a study of OX40 agonist ivuxolimab in advanced cancers. Sequencing used immunoSEQ multiplex PCR; TCRdb keeps in-frame clones, though not all of them. Among about 75,000 clones listed, roughly 85% were seen once. Sequencing was performed on CD4+ or CD8+ T cells sorted from blood, taken in a trial of the OX40 agonist ivuxolimab. The receptor source for this set is an adult with an advanced solid tumor such as melanoma, head and neck, liver or kidney cancer. CDR3s include the opening cysteine and the closing phenylalanine or tryptophan. The D gene is left open where the match is weak. Clone size is given for some rows only: seen once, a few or many times, or a class if the clone is expanded.

clone_size	d_call	v_call	j_call	cdr3_aa	cdr3_nt
NA	TRBD2	TRBV4-1	TRBJ2-3	CASGLGFELDTQYF	TGCGCCAGTGGACTAGGGTTTGAATTGGATACGCAGTATTTT
NA	NA	TRBV2	TRBJ2-3	CASRAGTDTQYF	TGTGCCAGCAGAGCAGGCACAGATACGCAGTATTTT
NA	NA	TRBV6-1	TRBJ1-1	CATGGDGDTEAFF	TGTGCCACGGGAGGGGATGGAGACACTGAAGCTTTCTTT
NA	NA	TRBV6-1	TRBJ1-2	CASRPDRSYGYTF	TGTGCCAGCAGACCAGACAGGTCGTATGGCTACACCTTC
NA	TRBD1	TRBV6-6	TRBJ2-7	CASGKSGGQVSYEQYF	TGTGCCAGCGGCAAATCCGGAGGACAGGTATCCTACGAGCAGTACTTC
NA	NA	TRBV6-6	TRBJ1-5	CASRQTRNQPQHF	TGTGCCAGCCGGCAGACCCGAAATCAGCCCCAGCATTTT
NA	TRBD2	TRBV7-9	TRBJ2-1	CASSLGAGNYNEQFF	TGTGCCAGCAGCTTGGGAGCGGGAAACTACAATGAGCAGTTCTTC
few	TRBD1	TRBV4-2	TRBJ1-4	CASSPLDRASNEKLFF	TGTGCCAGCAGCCCCTTAGACAGGGCGTCTAATGAAAAACTGTTTTTT
few	NA	TRBV15	TRBJ2-4	CATSRDSGEGNIQYF	TGTGCCACCAGCAGAGATAGTGGGGAAGGAAACATTCAGTACTTC
NA	NA	TRBV6-1	TRBJ1-2	CASSATDNYGYTF	TGTGCCAGCAGTGCGACAGATAACTATGGCTACACCTTC
NA	NA	TRBV9	TRBJ1-1	CASSVTRDTEAFF	TGTGCCAGCAGCGTGACGAGGGACACTGAAGCTTTCTTT
few	TRBD1	TRBV19	TRBJ2-7	CASNDRVGEQYF	TGTGCCAGTAATGACAGGGTTGGCGAGCAGTACTTC
NA	NA	TRBV29-1	TRBJ2-1	CSVGGSNEQFF	TGCAGCGTAGGGGGGAGCAATGAGCAGTTCTTC
NA	NA	TRBV7-9	TRBJ2-3	CASSFLLGTRDTQYF	TGTGCCAGCAGCTTTCTCCTCGGAACCAGGGATACGCAGTATTTT
once	TRBD2	TRBV7-9	TRBJ2-7	CASSLLAGSYEQYF	TGTGCCAGCAGCTTACTAGCGGGGTCCTACGAGCAGTACTTC
NA	TRBD1	TRBV5-1	TRBJ2-7	CASSGGTGLYEQYF	TGCGCCAGCAGCGGCGGGACAGGGTTATACGAGCAGTACTTC
NA	TRBD2	TRBV15	TRBJ2-7	CATSSPGLAGDKVYEQYF	TGTGCCACCAGCAGTCCGGGACTAGCGGGAGATAAGGTCTACGAGCAGTACTTC
NA	NA	TRBV11-2	TRBJ2-4	CASSSGRYIQYF	TGTGCCAGCAGCTCAGGAAGGTACATTCAGTACTTC
NA	NA	TRBV7-2	TRBJ2-1	CASSLSGQAYEQFF	TGTGCCAGCAGCTTAAGCGGCCAGGCCTATGAGCAGTTCTTC
NA	TRBD2	TRBV18	TRBJ2-3	CASSPPTSGRGDTQYF	TGTGCCAGCTCACCCCCAACTAGCGGGAGAGGAGATACGCAGTATTTT
NA	TRBD2	TRBV6-5	TRBJ2-7	CASRARTSGSYEQYF	TGTGCCAGCAGGGCCAGGACTAGCGGGAGCTACGAGCAGTACTTC
NA	NA	TRBV7-9	TRBJ1-1	CASSPWGGSKTEAFF	TGTGCCAGCAGCCCCTGGGGGGGCAGTAAGACTGAAGCTTTCTTT
NA	NA	TRBV10-2	TRBJ2-3	CASRGSTDTQYF	TGCGCCAGCAGAGGGAGCACAGATACGCAGTATTTT
NA	NA	TRBV7-9	TRBJ2-7	CASSLDRTYEQYF	TGTGCCAGCAGCCTCGACAGGACCTACGAGCAGTACTTC
NA	TRBD2	TRBV6-4	TRBJ2-1	CASSYERESPEQFF	TGTGCCAGCAGTTATGAGCGGGAGTCCCCTGAGCAGTTCTTC
NA	TRBD2	TRBV14	TRBJ2-1	CASSQSSGPLYNEQFF	TGTGCCAGCAGCCAGAGTAGCGGGCCCTTATACAATGAGCAGTTCTTC
NA	NA	TRBV6-5	TRBJ2-7	CASRADSLEQYF	TGTGCCAGCAGAGCCGACAGTTTAGAGCAGTACTTC
NA	NA	TRBV11-2	TRBJ2-2	CASSLGRGRTGELFF	TGTGCCAGCAGCCTAGGGAGGGGGCGAACCGGGGAGCTGTTTTTT
NA	TRBD2	TRBV4-1	TRBJ2-7	CASSQASGRAGYEQYF	TGCGCCAGCAGCCAAGCGAGCGGGAGGGCCGGGTACGAGCAGTACTTC
NA	NA	TRBV7-8	TRBJ2-1	CASSLEAYTHNEQFF	TGTGCCAGCAGCTTAGAGGCATATACCCACAATGAGCAGTTCTTC
once	NA	TRBV6-6	TRBJ1-4	CASSYSQGTNEKLFF	TGTGCCAGCAGTTACTCCCAGGGGACTAATGAAAAACTGTTTTTT
NA	TRBD2	TRBV28	TRBJ2-2	CASSFTSGSTGELFF	TGTGCCAGCAGTTTCACCAGCGGGAGCACCGGGGAGCTGTTTTTT
NA	NA	TRBV5-1	TRBJ2-7	CASSVLPVDEQYF	TGCGCCAGCAGTGTCCTCCCCGTCGACGAGCAGTACTTC
NA	NA	TRBV5-1	TRBJ2-1	CASSSGQYNEQFF	TGCGCCAGCAGCTCTGGACAGTACAATGAGCAGTTCTTC
few	TRBD1	TRBV7-9	TRBJ2-1	CASSSHGQGGYNEQFF	TGTGCCAGCAGCTCACACGGACAGGGGGGATACAATGAGCAGTTCTTC
NA	NA	TRBV5-1	TRBJ2-7	CASSLEGGTYEQYF	TGCGCCAGCAGCTTGGAGGGTGGAACCTACGAGCAGTACTTC
NA	NA	TRBV28	TRBJ1-1	CASSFRGVLAEAFF	TGTGCCAGCAGTTTTCGGGGTGTCTTGGCTGAAGCTTTCTTT
once	NA	TRBV15	TRBJ2-4	CATSRVNDKNIQYF	TGTGCCACCAGCAGAGTCAACGATAAAAACATTCAGTACTTC
NA	NA	TRBV5-1	TRBJ2-7	CASSLGTAEQYF	TGCGCCAGCAGCTTGGGGACCGCCGAGCAGTACTTC
NA	NA	TRBV28	TRBJ2-1	CASSLGGIASYNEQFF	TGTGCCAGCAGTTTAGGCGGGATCGCTTCCTACAATGAGCAGTTCTTC
NA	TRBD2	TRBV5-1	TRBJ2-1	CASSSPGLAGAPLQYNEQFF	TGCGCCAGCAGCTCCCCGGGACTAGCGGGGGCCCCGCTCCAATACAATGAGCAGTTCTTC
NA	TRBD1	TRBV19	TRBJ1-5	CASGDREGQPQHF	TGTGCCAGTGGGGACAGGGAGGGTCAGCCCCAGCATTTT
NA	TRBD2	TRBV11-2	TRBJ2-3	CASSLGTRGAQYF	TGTGCCAGCAGCTTAGGGACTCGGGGGGCGCAGTATTTT
NA	TRBD1	TRBV5-1	TRBJ1-1	CASSRQGMNTEAFF	TGCGCCAGCAGCCGACAGGGTATGAACACTGAAGCTTTCTTT
NA	NA	TRBV11-2	TRBJ2-7	CASSLAGRSLNRRYEQYF	TGTGCCAGCAGCTTAGCGGGCCGATCCCTTAACCGCCGGTACGAGCAGTACTTC